The next 18 T cell receptor beta chains were all read from a single sample in a study of T-cell memory formation after mild COVID-19. MiXCR was run by TCRdb on the 5' RACE reads, yielding one entry per CDR3 protein. Found here are under 300,000 distinct CDR3 sequences, 8% to 10% of them singletons; the top ten hold 20% to 25%. Sequenced input: PBMCs or a T cell subset sorted from them (not recorded which). The receptors were gathered from a man in his late teens or twenties who had mild COVID-19 (a few samples of this study predate the infection). Cell type and time point are not known.

V usage is TRBV7-2 and J usage is TRBJ2-3; D is ambiguous. CDR1 is SGHTA and CDR2 is FQGNSA in the germline V gene. The CDR3 contains 12 residues. With 5 bases removed from V and 6 bases from J, the gap between germline ends came to 9 bases. The CDR3 DNA reads as TGTGCCAGCAGCAGACCCCGGGATACGCAGTATTTT. This codes for CASSRPRDTQYF.

As regards this clonotype: Germline is not matched at one junction end, which may reflect a read error. The V call is TRBV5-1, the J call TRBJ1-2; a possible D gene is TRBD1 (5 bases). This CDR3 is 13 amino acids long. The germline V gene encodes CDR1 SGHRS and CDR2 YFSETQ. CDR3 sequence (DNA): TGCGCCAGCAGATTGGGTCCAGGGCAAGGCTACACCTTC. It yields the protein CASRLGPGQGYTF.

The gene calls are TRBV5-1 and TRBJ2-7; 9 nucleotides match TRBD2. The germline V gene has CDR1 SGHRS and CDR2 YFSETQ. CDR3 length: 13 residues. With V trimmed by 1 base and J by 7 bases, 3 bases remained unmatched. CDR3 nucleotide sequence: TGCGCCAGCAGCTTGTTGGCGGGGGGGGAGCAGTACTTC. Residues: CASSLLAGGEQYF.

This clonotype was detected many times. The V call is TRBV29-1, the J call TRBJ1-1, with D uncertain. V was trimmed by 7 bases and J by 0 bases, leaving 12 bases between them. CDR3 size: 13 residues. The germline V gene encodes CDR1 SQVTM and CDR2 ANQGSEA. The CDR3 is CSGYKLMNTEAFF. CDR3 bases: TGCAGCGGGTATAAGTTGATGAACACTGAAGCTTTCTTT. Together with reference TRBV29-1 and TRBJ1-1, the CDR3 gives the full variable domain: SAVISQKPSRDICQRGTSLTIQCQVDSQVTMMFWYRQQPGQSLTLIATANQGSEATYESGFVIDKFPISRPNLTFSTLTVSNMSPEDSSIYLCSGYKLMNTEAFFGQGTRLTVV.

Concerning this clonotype: This sequence may be a read error, since a much larger clone differs from it by one base. The chain links TRBV28 to TRBJ1-1; no reliable D call. The CDR3 has 13 amino acids. CDR1 is MDHEN, CDR2 SYDVKM, per germline. CDR3 region: CASSFGGRPESFF. The CDR3 DNA sequence: TGTGCCAGCAGTTTCGGTGGAAGGCCTGAATCTTTCTTT.

This chain links TRBV12-3 or TRBV12-4 with TRBJ1-2; D remains ambiguous. The germline V and J ends were trimmed by 6 bases and 2 bases, with 7 bases remaining between them. The CDR3 runs 12 residues. CDR3 loop: CASRPQNYGYTF. Written as DNA, the CDR3 is TGTGCCAGCAGACCCCAGAACTATGGCTACACCTTC.

This chain joins TRBV10-3 and TRBJ2-1, with 8 bases matching TRBD2. V trimming: 3 bases; J trimming: 3 bases; junction bases outside the gene matches: 7. The germline V gene has CDR1 ENHRY and CDR2 SYGVKD. The CDR3 is 16 residues long. CDR3 coding DNA: TGTGCCATCAGTGAATACGGGGCGGGGGGCTACAATGAGCAGTTCTTC. It is translated as CAISEYGAGGYNEQFF.

The chain combines TRBV20-1 with TRBJ2-5, with D possibly called TRBD1 or TRBD2 (5 bases each). The CDR3 totals 14 residues. Trimming removed 3 bases at V and 3 bases at J, with 14 bases between. Germline V gives CDR1 DFQATT, CDR2 SNEGSKA (reference sequence). In DNA form, the CDR3 reads TGCAGTGCTAGGGGACGGACGGGAAAAGAGACCCAGTACTTC. Protein: CSARGRTGKETQYF.

The chain carries TRBV7-9 and TRBJ2-7; the D gene is possibly TRBD1 (7 bases). V was shortened by 1 base and J by 4 bases, with 17 bases between the two germline ends. The CDR3 extends over 16 amino acids. Germline-derived CDR1 and CDR2 are SEHNR and FQNEAQ (reference sequence). The CDR3 DNA is TGTGCCAGCAGCTTAGTTATCGCAGGGGGGAATTACGAGCAGTACTTC. Translating gives CASSLVIAGGNYEQYF.

This chain links TRBV7-2 with TRBJ2-3; TRBD2 agrees at 7 bases. The germline CDR1 and CDR2 sequences are SGHTA and FQGNSA. The J segment lost 6 bases and the V segment lost 5 bases, leaving 5 bases of the junction unmatched. The CDR3 sequence is 13 residues long. The chain's CDR3 is CASSSGKGDTQYF. CDR3 nucleotide sequence: TGTGCCAGCAGCAGCGGGAAAGGGGATACGCAGTATTTT.

The chain is built from TRBV4-3 and TRBJ2-2; maybe TRBD1 (8 bases). V lost 4 bases and J 1 base, leaving 16 bases between the germline ends. Germline V gene data show CDR1 as LGHNA and CDR2 as YSLEER. This CDR3 has 17 residues. The CDR3 spells CASSRHRGGVNTGELFF. In DNA form, the CDR3 reads TGCGCCAGCAGCCGACACAGGGGGGGAGTGAACACCGGGGAGCTGTTTTTT.

This rearrangement joins TRBV6-5 to TRBJ2-7; D is unclear. This CDR3 comprises 13 residues. Germline CDR1 reads MNHEY; CDR2 reads SVGAGI. The V end lost 2 bases, the J end lost 3 bases, and 8 bases lay between the germline ends. The CDR3 bases are TGTGCCAGCAGTTACGAGCCGATCTACGAGCAGTACGTC. Protein sequence: CASSYEPIYEQYV.

J is TRBJ2-6 and V is TRBV5-5; D may correspond to TRBD1 or TRBD2 (5 bases each). Germline V gene lookup returns CDR1 SGHKS and CDR2 YYEKEE (reference sequence). Trimming stripped 4 bases from V and 2 bases from J, with 13 bases between. The CDR3 spans 16 residues. This CDR3 is CASSPLRGAGANVLTF. The CDR3 DNA reads as TGTGCCAGCAGCCCTCTGAGGGGAGCTGGGGCCAACGTCCTGACTTTC. Based on the CDR3 plus reference TRBV5-5 and TRBJ2-6, the full variable domain is DAGVTQSPTHLIKTRGQQVTLRCSPISGHKSVSWYQQVLGQGPQFIFQYYEKEERGRGNFPDRFSARQFPNYSSELNVNALLLGDSALYLCASSPLRGAGANVLTFGAGSRLTVL.

This clonotype was recorded many times. The rearrangement uses TRBV5-1 and TRBJ1-2; D may be TRBD1 (5 bases). Trimming took off 0 bases at V and 6 bases at J, with 12 bases between the two ends. Germline CDR1 and CDR2: SGHRS and YFSETQ. This CDR3 has 14 residues. The CDR3 nucleotides are TGCGCCAGCAGCTTGGGCAGGGTTCACCATGGCTACACCTTC. As protein: CASSLGRVHHGYTF. The full variable domain, rest sourced from reference TRBV5-1 and TRBJ1-2, is KAGVTQTPRYLIKTRGQQVTLSCSPISGHRSVSWYQQTPGQGLQFLFEYFSETQRNKGNFPGRFSGRQFSNSRSEMNVSTLELGDSALYLCASSLGRVHHGYTFGSGTRLTVV.

V usage is TRBV7-2 and J usage is TRBJ2-1; D perhaps matches TRBD2 (5 bases). Trimming took off 5 bases at V and 3 bases at J, with 17 bases between the two ends. Germline V gene sequence: CDR1 SGHTA, CDR2 FQGNSA. The CDR3 loop spans 16 amino acids. In DNA form, the CDR3 reads TGTGCCAGCAGCGGGAGAGTAGGGCTATACTACAATGAGCAGTTCTTC. This encodes CASSGRVGLYYNEQFF.

The CDR3 DNA reads TGTGCCAGCAGTCCACCTGGGACATCAAGGAACTACGAGCAGTACGTC. Its protein product is CASSPPGTSRNYEQYV. The V call is TRBV6-5, the J call TRBJ2-7; D is possibly TRBD1 (6 bases). Germline CDR1 and CDR2: MNHEY and SVGAGI. The germline V and J ends were trimmed by 5 bases and 3 bases, with 20 bases remaining between them. The CDR3 is made up of 16 amino acids.

V and J are TRBV20-1 and TRBJ2-3; TRBD1 aligns across 10 bases. The CDR3 has 15 residues. Germline trimming cut 4 bases from V and 5 bases from J; bases unmatched to any gene: 9. CDR1 and CDR2 (germline): DFQATT, SNEGSKA (reference sequence). CDR3: CSAIPGTGVKDTQYF. The CDR3 nucleotides read TGCAGTGCTATACCCGGGACAGGGGTAAAAGATACGCAGTATTTT.

The sample holds a few counts of this clonotype. The chain carries TRBV29-1 and TRBJ1-4; 8 bases map to TRBD1. The trim removed 6 bases at V and 0 bases at J, leaving 0 bases unmatched. The germline CDR1 and CDR2 sequences are SQVTM and ANQGSEA. The CDR3 runs to 13 residues. DNA of the CDR3: TGCAGCGTACAGGGGGCAACTAATGAAAAACTGTTTTTT. This sequence encodes CSVQGATNEKLFF.